This T cell receptor (beta chain) was observed in a study of memory CD4+ T cells and cytomegalovirus serostatus. Study-wide context: Donors were healthy Belgian adults, several CMV seropositive and about 24 seronegative.

Original handling: After removing out-of-frame reads, over 2 million distinct TCRbeta sequences remained. TCRdb's table, derived via immunoSEQ multiplex PCR, lists solely in-frame clones and lacks some. Clonal size and the V and J genes are those of that table, whereas D and trimming came from the DNA. This sample carries about 42,000 clones, about 73% of them seen once, and the ten largest clones take 0.9% to 0.95%. Trimming stripped 7 bases from V and 8 bases from J, with 16 bases between. The germline V gene encodes CDR1 SNHLY and CDR2 FYNNEI. The CDR3 has 13 residues. As for this clone: Its antigen is not identified.

Study-wide results and caveats: A US-trained random forest predicted CMV serostatus with median AUC around 0.92.

The sort gate was single viable CD3+CD4+CD8-CD45RO+ cells for memory CD4+ T cells. After thawing, CD4+ T cells were positively selected. The TCR comes from an adult in good health and CMV-seronegative. V usage is TRBV2 and J usage is TRBJ2-3, with D possibly matching TRBD1 (5 bases). Source material: memory CD4+ T cells from blood. The CDR3 DNA sequence: TGTGCCAGCACGTTCTTGGGGCGCGGTACGCAGTATTTT. Encoded protein: CASTFLGRGTQYF.